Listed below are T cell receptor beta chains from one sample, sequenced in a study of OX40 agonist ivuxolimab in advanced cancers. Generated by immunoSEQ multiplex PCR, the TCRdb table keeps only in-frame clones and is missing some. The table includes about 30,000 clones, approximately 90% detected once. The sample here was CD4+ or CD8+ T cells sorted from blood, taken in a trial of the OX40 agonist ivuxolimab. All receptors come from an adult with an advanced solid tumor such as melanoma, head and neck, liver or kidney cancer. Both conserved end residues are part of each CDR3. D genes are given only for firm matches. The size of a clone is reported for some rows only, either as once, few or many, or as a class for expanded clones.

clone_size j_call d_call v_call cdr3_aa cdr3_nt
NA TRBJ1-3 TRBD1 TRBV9 CASSGQTGREGNTIYF TGTGCCAGCAGCGGGCAGACAGGGCGAGAAGGAAACACCATATATTTT
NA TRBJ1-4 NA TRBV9 CASSPSGLTNEKLFF TGTGCCAGCAGCCCGTCAGGGCTCACTAATGAAAAACTGTTTTTT
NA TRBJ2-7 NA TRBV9 CASSVDDLYYEQYF TGTGCCAGCAGCGTAGACGACCTCTACTACGAGCAGTACTTC
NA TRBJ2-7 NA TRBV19 CASSIDRSYEQYF TGTGCCAGTAGTATAGACCGGAGCTACGAGCAGTACTTC
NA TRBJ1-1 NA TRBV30 CAYRSNTEAFF TGTGCGTACAGGTCGAACACTGAAGCTTTCTTT
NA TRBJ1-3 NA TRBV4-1 CASSHPSEGRNTIYF TGCGCCAGCAGCCACCCCTCGGAGGGCAGAAACACCATATATTTT
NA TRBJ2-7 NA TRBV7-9 CASSLGIGRADEQYF TGTGCCAGCAGCCTTGGTATTGGACGGGCGGACGAGCAGTACTTC
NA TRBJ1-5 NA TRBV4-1 CASSQWVGSNQPQHF TGCGCCAGCAGCCAATGGGTCGGCAGCAATCAGCCCCAGCATTTT
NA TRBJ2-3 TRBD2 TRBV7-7 CASSPGLATDTQYF TGTGCCAGCAGCCCGGGACTAGCAACAGATACGCAGTATTTT
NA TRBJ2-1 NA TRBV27 CASSLVGGSSYNEQFF TGTGCCAGCAGTTTAGTAGGGGGGAGCTCCTACAATGAGCAGTTCTTC
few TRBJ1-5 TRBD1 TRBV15 CATSSGQGAQPQHF TGTGCCACCAGCTCCGGACAGGGGGCTCAGCCCCAGCATTTT
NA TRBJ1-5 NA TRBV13 CASSLGGHYSNQPQHF TGTGCCAGCAGCTTAGGGGGACACTATAGCAATCAGCCCCAGCATTTT
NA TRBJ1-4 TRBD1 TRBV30 CAWSVSTGVGEKLFF TGTGCCTGGAGTGTATCGACAGGGGTAGGAGAAAAACTGTTTTTT
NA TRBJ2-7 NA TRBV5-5 CASIVTGGTYEQYF TGTGCCAGCATCGTGACGGGCGGGACCTACGAGCAGTACTTC
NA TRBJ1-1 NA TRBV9 CASSVVTAFEAFF TGTGCCAGCAGCGTAGTCACAGCTTTTGAAGCTTTCTTT
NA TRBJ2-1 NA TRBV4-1 CASSQDRGGEQFF TGCGCCAGCAGCCAAGATCGAGGGGGTGAGCAGTTCTTC
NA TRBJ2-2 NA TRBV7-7 CASSLGTGELFF TGTGCCAGCAGCCTCGGGACCGGGGAGCTGTTTTTT
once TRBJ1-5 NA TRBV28 CASSLSGAGDQPQHF TGTGCCAGCAGTTTAAGTGGGGCAGGGGATCAGCCCCAGCATTTT
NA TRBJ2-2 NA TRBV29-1 CSVRGAATGELFF TGCAGCGTTCGGGGGGCGGCCACCGGGGAGCTGTTTTTT
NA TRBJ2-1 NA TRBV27 CASSLGLPNEQFF TGTGCCAGCAGTTTAGGGCTCCCCAATGAGCAGTTCTTC
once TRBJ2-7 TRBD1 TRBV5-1 CASSLGGTGVYEQYF TGCGCCAGCAGCTTGGGAGGGACAGGAGTCTACGAGCAGTACTTC
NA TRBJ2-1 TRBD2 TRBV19 CASSILSGSEVEQFF TGTGCCAGTAGTATCCTAAGCGGGAGTGAAGTTGAGCAGTTCTTC
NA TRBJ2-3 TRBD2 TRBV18 CASSPTGGAYDTQYF TGTGCCAGCTCACCCACGGGGGGGGCATACGATACGCAGTATTTT
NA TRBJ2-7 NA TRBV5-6 CASSLEVTAFYEQYF TGTGCCAGCAGCTTGGAGGTGACAGCATTCTACGAGCAGTACTTC
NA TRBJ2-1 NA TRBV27 CASSHQDSVGLGNEQFF TGTGCCAGCAGTCACCAGGACAGTGTTGGACTTGGCAATGAGCAGTTCTTC
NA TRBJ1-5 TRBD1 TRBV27 CASSDTGVSNQPQHF TGTGCCAGCTCTGACACAGGGGTTAGCAATCAGCCCCAGCATTTT
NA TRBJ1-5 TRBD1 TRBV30 CAWSLGQGLNQPQHF TGTGCCTGGAGTTTAGGACAGGGCCTAAATCAGCCCCAGCATTTT
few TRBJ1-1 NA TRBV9 CASSSEPGTEAFF TGTGCCAGCAGCTCAGAGCCTGGGACTGAAGCTTTCTTT
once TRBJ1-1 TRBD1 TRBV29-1 CSVGQAVEAFF TGCAGCGTGGGACAGGCTGTTGAAGCTTTCTTT
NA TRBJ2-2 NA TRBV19 CASSIPLRGTPGTGELFF TGTGCCAGTAGTATTCCCCTCCGTGGGACACCCGGCACCGGGGAGCTGTTTTTT
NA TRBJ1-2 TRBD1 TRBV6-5 CASSYPGGRSGYTF TGTGCCAGCAGTTACCCAGGGGGCCGAAGTGGCTACACCTTC
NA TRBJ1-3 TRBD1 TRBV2 CASTTDRGSGNTIYF TGTGCCAGCACAACGGACAGGGGGTCTGGAAACACCATATATTTT
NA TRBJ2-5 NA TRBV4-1 CASSQGAGQETQYF TGCGCCAGCAGCCAAGGGGCAGGCCAAGAGACCCAGTACTTC
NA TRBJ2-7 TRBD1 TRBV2 CASSDSQGGLYEQYF TGTGCCAGCAGTGATTCACAGGGGGGACTCTACGAGCAGTACTTC
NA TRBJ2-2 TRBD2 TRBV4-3 CASSQPTSGGVYTGELFF TGCGCCAGCAGCCAACCGACTAGCGGGGGCGTGTACACCGGGGAGCTGTTTTTT
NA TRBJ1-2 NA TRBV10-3 CAISESPAGDGYTF TGTGCCATCAGTGAGTCGCCGGCAGGGGATGGCTACACCTTC
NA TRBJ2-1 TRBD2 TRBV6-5 CASTFDGGWIF TGTGCCAGCACCTTCGACGGGGGGTGGATCTTC
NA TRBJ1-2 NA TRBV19 CASSITVWLANYGYTF TGTGCCAGTAGTATCACAGTTTGGTTGGCTAACTATGGCTACACCTTC
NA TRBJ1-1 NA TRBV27 CASSLLVNTEAFF TGTGCCAGCAGTTTATTGGTGAACACTGAAGCTTTCTTT
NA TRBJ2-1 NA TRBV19 CASSLSSYNEQFF TGTGCCAGTAGTCTTTCTTCCTACAATGAGCAGTTCTTC
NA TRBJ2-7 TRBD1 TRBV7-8 CASSRWDRSSVYEQYF TGTGCCAGCAGCCGGTGGGACAGATCCTCGGTCTACGAGCAGTACTTC
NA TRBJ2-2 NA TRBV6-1 CASSDLSGELFF TGTGCCAGCAGTGATCTGTCCGGGGAGCTGTTTTTT
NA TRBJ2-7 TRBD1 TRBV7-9 CASSATGRAYEQYF TGTGCCAGCAGCGCGACAGGGAGAGCCTACGAGCAGTACTTC
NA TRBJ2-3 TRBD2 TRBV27 CASSFLRETADTQYF TGTGCCAGCAGTTTCTTGCGGGAGACGGCAGATACGCAGTATTTT
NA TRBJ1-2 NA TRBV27 CASSLGGVNYGYTF TGTGCCAGCAGTTTGGGGGGAGTCAACTATGGCTACACCTTC
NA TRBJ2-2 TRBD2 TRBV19 CASSGTSGPTGELFF TGTGCCAGTAGCGGGACTAGCGGGCCCACCGGGGAGCTGTTTTTT
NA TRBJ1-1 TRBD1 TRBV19 CASSIATGAEAFF TGTGCCAGTAGTATAGCTACAGGGGCTGAAGCTTTCTTT